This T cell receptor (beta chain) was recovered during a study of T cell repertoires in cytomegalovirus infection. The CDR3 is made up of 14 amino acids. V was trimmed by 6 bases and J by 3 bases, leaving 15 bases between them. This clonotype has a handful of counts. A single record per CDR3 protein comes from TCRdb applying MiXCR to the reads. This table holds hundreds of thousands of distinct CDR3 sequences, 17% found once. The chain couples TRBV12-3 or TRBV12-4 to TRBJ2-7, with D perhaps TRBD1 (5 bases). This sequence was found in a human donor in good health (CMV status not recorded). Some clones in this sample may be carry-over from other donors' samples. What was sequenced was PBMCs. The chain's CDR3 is CASSWGTGNYEQYF. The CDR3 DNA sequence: TGTGCCAGCAGCTGGGGCACCGGAAACTACGAGCAGTACTTC.